Reported below is one T cell receptor (beta chain). No antigen is known for it. With 0 bases removed from V and 2 bases from J, the gap between germline ends came to 12 bases. The CDR3 contains 16 residues. The V gene's germline CDR1 is SNHLY and CDR2 FYNNEI. Regulatory T cells were sorted as CD4+CD25hiCD127low/negative. Per the authors' pipeline: Patients' Tregs yielded roughly 5x10^4 distinct TCRbeta sequences; donors' about 9.6x10^4. Profiled with immunoSEQ multiplex PCR; TCRdb holds only in-frame clones, not every one. That table is the source of V, J and clone size, and D and trimming were worked out from the DNA. The profile shows approximately 14,000 clones, about 92% of them singletons. This sample was included in a study of B cell selection in AIRE deficiency. Study-wide results and limits: Healthy Tconv contained about 37% of shared healthy Treg sequences; only TCRbeta sequenced. Patient Tconv and Treg cells showed healthy-like TCRBV usage, CDR3 length, diversity.

V and J are TRBV2 and TRBJ2-3; no definite D call. What was sequenced was Tregs sorted from PBMCs. The TCR was taken from a human donor with AIRE deficiency. The CDR3 protein is CASSEAFHPSTDTQYF. For the CDR3, the DNA is TGTGCCAGCAGTGAAGCTTTTCATCCCTCCACAGATACGCAGTATTTT.